The sequence of this T cell receptor beta chain was determined in a study of glioma-infiltrating T cells. TCR alpha and beta CDR3 regions were amplified from RNA using iRepertoire nested multiplex PCR. TCRdb reanalysed the multiplex PCR reads using MiXCR and keeps one entry per CDR3 protein. The table records about 410,000 distinct CDR3 sequences, roughly two fifths of them present only once. This CDR3 is built from 15 residues. Trimming took 2 bases from V and 3 from J; bases not matched to a gene: 4. Germline lookup yields CDR1 SGHRS and CDR2 YFSETQ. This clonotype occurred a few times. The sequenced sample consisted of glioma tissue, nonneoplastic brain tissue, or PBMCs (not recorded which). The source is a human donor with low-grade glioma or glioblastoma, undergoing nonglioma brain surgery, or in good health (not recorded which). The J gene is TRBJ1-5, the V gene TRBV5-1, with 8 bases matching TRBD1. The CDR3 is CASSLGQGINQPQHF. The CDR3 bases are TGCGCCAGCAGCTTAGGACAGGGAATCAATCAGCCCCAGCATTTT.